Below, 9 T cell receptor beta chains from the same sample are listed, as sequenced in a study of T cells in Graves' hyperthyroidism and ophthalmopathy. Template material for amplifying TCR beta CDR3 regions consisted of RNA transcripts. Initially, a first-round RT-PCR of the TCR CDR3 employed the HTBI primer set. TCRdb reanalysed the multiplex PCR reads using MiXCR and keeps one entry per CDR3 protein. The data contain some 340,000 distinct CDR3 sequences, around 15% of them singletons. The specimen sequenced was blood. The receptor source for this set is a woman aged 40 to 50 with Graves' ophthalmopathy.

Ten or more counts support this clonotype. The chain joins TRBV20-1 to TRBJ1-5; D uncertain. The CDR3 has 14 residues. CDR1 and CDR2 from the germline V gene are DFQATT and SNEGSKA (reference sequence). Trimming took off 3 bases at V and 6 bases at J, with 15 bases between the two ends. The CDR3 reads CSASSGLAVQPQHF. As DNA, the CDR3 is TGCAGTGCTAGTAGTGGGCTAGCAGTTCAGCCCCAGCATTTT.

V gene TRBV20-1 combines with J gene TRBJ1-1; the D gene is possibly TRBD1 (6 bases). Germline assignment: CDR1 DFQATT and CDR2 SNEGSKA (reference sequence). The CDR3 runs 13 residues. Trimming cost V 1 base and J 1 base, with 7 bases left between them. CDR3 coding DNA: TGCAGTGCTAGAGGGACAGAGAACACTGAAGCTTTCTTT. Translating gives CSARGTENTEAFF.

Note on this clonotype: This may arise from a read error, as a much more abundant clone is one base away. This sequence joins TRBV7-9 and TRBJ1-4; 9 nucleotides match TRBD1. The ends lost 8 bases at V and 7 bases at J; junction bases unmatched: 8. This CDR3 comprises 14 residues. Germline V gives CDR1 SEHNR, CDR2 FQNEAQ (reference sequence). The CDR3 bases are TGTGCCAGCGGCATGGGACAGGGTCTTGAAAAACTGTTTTTT. It translates to CASGMGQGLEKLFF.

The rearrangement links TRBV19 to TRBJ1-1; D call uncertain. This CDR3 is built from 13 residues. V was pared by 5 bases and J by 5 bases, with 12 bases between. Germline lookup yields CDR1 LNHDA and CDR2 SQIVND (reference sequence). CDR3 protein: CASSFRSMTEAFF. CDR3 nucleotides: TGTGCCAGTAGTTTCCGATCTATGACTGAAGCTTTCTTT.

The chain combines TRBV5-1 with TRBJ2-2; D gene uncertain. With 4 bases removed from V and 4 bases from J, the gap between germline ends came to 8 bases. The germline V gene encodes CDR1 SGHRS and CDR2 YFSETQ. This CDR3 region has 13 residues. The CDR3 is CASSEGPTGELFF. CDR3 coding DNA: TGCGCCAGCAGCGAAGGTCCCACCGGGGAGCTGTTTTTT.

This chain connects TRBV7-2 to TRBJ1-2; D unclear. V was pared by 5 bases and J by 5 bases, with 12 bases between. CDR1 and CDR2 (germline): SGHTA, FQGNSA. The CDR3 has 13 amino acids. The CDR3 sequence: CASSVAVEYGYTF. In DNA, the CDR3 is TGTGCCAGCAGCGTCGCAGTGGAATATGGCTACACCTTC.

V and J are TRBV20-1 and TRBJ1-2, with D unresolved. Trimming removed 6 bases from V and 5 bases from J, with 19 bases in between. The CDR3 loop spans 14 amino acids. Germline lookup yields CDR1 DFQATT and CDR2 SNEGSKA (reference sequence). CDR3 nucleotide sequence: TGCAGTGCCTACGCCCGTGGATCTCTTTATGGCTACACCTTC. Translation gives CSAYARGSLYGYTF.

CDR3 amino acids: CASSPLAGAAKNIQYF. DNA of the CDR3: TGTGCCAGCAGCCCTCTAGCGGGAGCGGCCAAAAACATTCAGTACTTC. The rearrangement joins TRBV9 to TRBJ2-4; 10 bases line up with TRBD2. The CDR3 runs 16 residues. Germline CDR1 and CDR2: SGDLS and YYNGEE. With V trimmed by 4 bases and J by 1 base, 5 bases remained unmatched.

This clonotype was seen many times. This chain links TRBV29-1 with TRBJ1-3; no clear D. Germline V lookup: CDR1 SQVTM, CDR2 ANQGSEA. CDR3 size: 15 residues. V was pared by 4 bases and J by 4 bases, with 17 bases between. The DNA of the CDR3 is TGCAGCGTTGCACGCACTGGGGTATCCGGAAACACCATATATTTT. Its protein product is CSVARTGVSGNTIYF. Filled out from reference TRBV29-1 and TRBJ1-3, the complete variable domain reads SAVISQKPSRDICQRGTSLTIQCQVDSQVTMMFWYRQQPGQSLTLIATANQGSEATYESGFVIDKFPISRPNLTFSTLTVSNMSPEDSSIYLCSVARTGVSGNTIYFGEGSWLTVV.